Listed below are T cell receptor beta chains from one sample, sequenced in a study of T cells expressing NK-cell markers. TCRdb reanalyzed the 5' RACE reads and collapses them to one entry per CDR3 protein, without DNA. The sample features under 200,000 distinct CDR3 sequences, with around 20% in its top ten. The sequenced material came from blood T cells: a sorted CD56 or NKG2C T cell subset, CD4+ or CD8+ T cells, or bulk PBMC T cells (not recorded which). The receptors here all came from a woman aged 18-69 years in good health. The CDR3 runs from the conserved cysteine through the conserved F or W.

j_gene,v_gene,CDR3aa
TRBJ2-5,TRBV5-1,CASSSGLARAQETQYF
TRBJ2-3,TRBV14,CASSQERGGADTQYF
TRBJ2-2,TRBV7-3,CASSSTSGGNTGELFF
TRBJ2-1,TRBV7-3,CASSLTGTSGSGEQFF
TRBJ2-7,TRBV27,CASSSRRGGSYEQYF
TRBJ2-3,TRBV5-1,CASSLTGSTDTQYF
TRBJ2-7,TRBV20-1,CSARDTQLYEQYF
TRBJ2-2,TRBV6-1,CASSKGQGVTGELFF
TRBJ2-1,TRBV5-1,CASSHDVSSYNEQFF
TRBJ1-5,TRBV20-1,CSAKGGSNQPQHF
TRBJ1-4,TRBV5-1,CASSLAMRTVGVPEKLFF
TRBJ1-2,TRBV20-1,CSAELQGSGYTF
TRBJ2-5,TRBV5-1,CASSLGTSGGQETQYF
TRBJ1-1,TRBV7-8,CASSLASGFTEAFF
TRBJ2-6,TRBV5-1,CASSLANGPGGANVLTF
TRBJ2-3,TRBV20-1,CSALRDTVTDTQYF
TRBJ2-7,TRBV4-1,CASSQVGVGEQYF
TRBJ1-1,TRBV28,CASRDRVANTEAFF
TRBJ2-7,TRBV20-1,CSARGGRELYEQYF
TRBJ2-7,TRBV6-5,CASSTLGTPREQYF
TRBJ2-2,TRBV12-3/TRBV12-4,CASRGPNTGELFF
TRBJ1-3,TRBV12-3/TRBV12-4,CASSLEGHTIYF
TRBJ1-1,TRBV5-4,CASSPVGQGGRTEAFF
TRBJ2-3,TRBV20-1,CSATAGGPVTDTQYF
TRBJ2-5,TRBV5-5,CASSRQGLQETQYF
TRBJ2-7,TRBV24-1,CATSDFSSGKYEQYF
TRBJ2-7,TRBV20-1,CSAREGFNEQYF
TRBJ2-5,TRBV3-1,CASSQDDRGPGETQYF
TRBJ2-7,TRBV20-1,CSARDGIPRLAGASYEQYF
TRBJ2-2,TRBV12-3/TRBV12-4,CASARTPTGELFF
TRBJ2-7,TRBV4-1,CASSQEEAPRTEQYF
TRBJ1-1,TRBV14,CASSPGAGAFF
TRBJ2-5,TRBV2,CATRTSGGWETQYF
TRBJ1-6,TRBV9,CASSVVSNNSPLHF
TRBJ2-1,TRBV14,CASSQRNRGPGYNEQFF
TRBJ2-3,TRBV7-3,CASSLFTTDTQYF
TRBJ2-7,TRBV5-1,CASSTLDGYSYEQYF
TRBJ1-5,TRBV9,CASSKGFGVFQPQHF
TRBJ1-2,TRBV29-1,CSVDRVDSNYGYTF
TRBJ2-7,TRBV12-3/TRBV12-4,CASSFAQGPYEQYF
TRBJ2-2,TRBV6-1,CASSDGRWGGELFF
TRBJ1-4,TRBV20-1,CSARDPRTGGATNEKLFF